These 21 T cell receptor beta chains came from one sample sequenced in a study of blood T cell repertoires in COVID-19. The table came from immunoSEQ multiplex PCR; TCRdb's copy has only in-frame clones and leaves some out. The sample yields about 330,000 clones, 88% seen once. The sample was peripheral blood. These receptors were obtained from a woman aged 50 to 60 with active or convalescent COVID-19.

This CDR3 is CASSPSGLAQPTDTQYF. The DNA for the CDR3 is TGTGCCAGCAGCCCCTCGGGACTAGCGCAGCCCACAGATACGCAGTATTTT. V gene TRBV3-1 (or the pseudogene TRBV3-2) combines with J gene TRBJ2-3; 10 positions agree with TRBD2. The CDR3 extends over 17 amino acids. CDR1 is LGHDT, CDR2 YNNKEL, per germline (reference sequence). V dropped 4 bases and J dropped 2; count of bases not matched to a gene: 9.

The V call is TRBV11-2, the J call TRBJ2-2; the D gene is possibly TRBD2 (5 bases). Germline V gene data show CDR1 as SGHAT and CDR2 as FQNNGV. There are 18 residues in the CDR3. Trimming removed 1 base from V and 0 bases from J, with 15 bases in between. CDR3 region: CASSLVGGRGTNTGELFF. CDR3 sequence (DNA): TGTGCCAGCAGCTTAGTAGGTGGCCGGGGAACGAACACCGGGGAGCTGTTTTTT.

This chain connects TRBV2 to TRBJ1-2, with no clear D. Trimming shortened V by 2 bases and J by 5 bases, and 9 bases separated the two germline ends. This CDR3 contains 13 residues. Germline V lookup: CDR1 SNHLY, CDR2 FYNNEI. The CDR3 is CASSEFPKYGYTF. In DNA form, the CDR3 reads TGTGCCAGCAGTGAATTCCCAAAATATGGCTACACCTTC. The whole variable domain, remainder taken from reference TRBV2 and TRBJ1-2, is EPEVTQTPSHQVTQMGQEVILRCVPISNHLYFYWYRQILGQKVEFLVSFYNNEISEKSEIFDDQFSVERPDGSNFTLKIRSTKLEDSAMYFCASSEFPKYGYTFGSGTRLTVV.

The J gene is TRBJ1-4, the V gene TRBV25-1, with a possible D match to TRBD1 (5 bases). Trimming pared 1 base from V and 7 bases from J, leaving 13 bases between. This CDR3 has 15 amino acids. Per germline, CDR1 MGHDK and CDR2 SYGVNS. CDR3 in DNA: TGTGCCAGCAGTGAATTGGGAACAGGCCTTGAAAAACTGTTTTTT. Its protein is CASSELGTGLEKLFF.

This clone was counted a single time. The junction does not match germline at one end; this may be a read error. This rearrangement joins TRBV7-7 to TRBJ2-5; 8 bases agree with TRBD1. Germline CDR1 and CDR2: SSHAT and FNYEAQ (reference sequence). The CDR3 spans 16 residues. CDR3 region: CASSLVAGTGQETQYF. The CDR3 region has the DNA TGTGCTAGCAGCTTAGTAGCCGGGACAGGTCAAGAGACCCAGTACTTC. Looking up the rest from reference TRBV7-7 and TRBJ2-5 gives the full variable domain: GAGVSQSPRYKVTKRGQDVTLRCDPISSHATLYWYQQALGQGPEFLTYFNYEAQPDKSGLPSDRFSAERPEGSISTLTIQRTEQRDSAMYRCASSLVAGTGQETQYFGPGTRLLVL.

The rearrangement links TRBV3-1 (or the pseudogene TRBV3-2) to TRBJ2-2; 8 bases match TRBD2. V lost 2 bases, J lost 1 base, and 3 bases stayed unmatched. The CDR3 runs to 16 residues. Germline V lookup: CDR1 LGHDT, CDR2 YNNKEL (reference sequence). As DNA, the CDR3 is TGTGCCAGCAGCCAAAATAGCGGGGTGAACACCGGGGAGCTGTTTTTT. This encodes CASSQNSGVNTGELFF.

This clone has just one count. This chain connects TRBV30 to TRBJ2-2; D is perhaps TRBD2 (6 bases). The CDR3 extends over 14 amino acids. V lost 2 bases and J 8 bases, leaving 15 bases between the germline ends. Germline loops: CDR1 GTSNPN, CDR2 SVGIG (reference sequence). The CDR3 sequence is CAWSWDLPRGELFF. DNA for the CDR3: TGTGCCTGGAGTTGGGACTTACCCAGAGGGGAGCTGTTTTTT.

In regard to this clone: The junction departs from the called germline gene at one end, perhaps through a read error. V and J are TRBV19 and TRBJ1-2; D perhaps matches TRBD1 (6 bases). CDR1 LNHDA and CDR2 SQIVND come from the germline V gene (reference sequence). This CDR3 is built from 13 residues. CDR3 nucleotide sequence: TGTGCCAGTAGTATTTTCTTAGAGGGACAACTGGTCTTC. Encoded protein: CASSIFLEGQLVF.

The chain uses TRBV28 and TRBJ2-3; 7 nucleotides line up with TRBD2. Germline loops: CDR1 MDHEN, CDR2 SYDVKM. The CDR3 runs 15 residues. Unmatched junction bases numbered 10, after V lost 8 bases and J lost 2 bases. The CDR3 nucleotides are TGTGCCAGCGGATCGGGCGGGAGAGACACAGATACGCAGTATTTT. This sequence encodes CASGSGGRDTDTQYF.

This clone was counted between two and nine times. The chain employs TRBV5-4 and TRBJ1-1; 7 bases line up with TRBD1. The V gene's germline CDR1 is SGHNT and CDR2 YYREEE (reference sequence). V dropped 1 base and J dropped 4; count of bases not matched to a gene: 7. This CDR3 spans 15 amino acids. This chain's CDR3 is CASSLPGQSGTEAFF. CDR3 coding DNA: TGTGCCAGCAGCTTGCCGGGACAGTCGGGCACTGAAGCTTTCTTT.

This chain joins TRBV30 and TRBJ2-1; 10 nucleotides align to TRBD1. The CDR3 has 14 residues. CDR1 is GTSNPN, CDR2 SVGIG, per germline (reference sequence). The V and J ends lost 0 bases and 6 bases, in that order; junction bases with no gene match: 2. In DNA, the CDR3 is TGTGCCTGGAGTGTAGGGACAGGGGTCAATGAGCAGTTCTTC. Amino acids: CAWSVGTGVNEQFF.

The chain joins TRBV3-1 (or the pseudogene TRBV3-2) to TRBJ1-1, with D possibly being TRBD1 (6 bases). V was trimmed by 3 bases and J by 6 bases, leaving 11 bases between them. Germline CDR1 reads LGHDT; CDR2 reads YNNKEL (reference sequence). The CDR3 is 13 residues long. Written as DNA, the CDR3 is TGTGCCAGCAGCCAGGGTGGGGGCGCTGAAGCTTTCTTT. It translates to CASSQGGGAEAFF.

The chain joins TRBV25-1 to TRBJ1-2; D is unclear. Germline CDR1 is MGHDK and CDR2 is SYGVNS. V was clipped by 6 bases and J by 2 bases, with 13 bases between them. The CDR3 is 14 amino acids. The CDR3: CASSPGALNYGYTF. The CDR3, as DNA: TGTGCCAGCAGCCCGGGAGCACTCAACTATGGCTACACCTTC.

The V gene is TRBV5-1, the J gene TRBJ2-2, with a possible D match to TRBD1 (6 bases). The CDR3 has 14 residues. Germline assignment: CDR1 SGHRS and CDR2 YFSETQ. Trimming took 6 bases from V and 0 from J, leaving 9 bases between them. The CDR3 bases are TGCGCCAGCACTCAGGGGACGAACACCGGGGAGCTGTTTTTT. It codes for CASTQGTNTGELFF. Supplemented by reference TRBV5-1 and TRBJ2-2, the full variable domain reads KAGVTQTPRYLIKTRGQQVTLSCSPISGHRSVSWYQQTPGQGLQFLFEYFSETQRNKGNFPGRFSGRQFSNSRSEMNVSTLELGDSALYLCASTQGTNTGELFFGEGSRLTVL.

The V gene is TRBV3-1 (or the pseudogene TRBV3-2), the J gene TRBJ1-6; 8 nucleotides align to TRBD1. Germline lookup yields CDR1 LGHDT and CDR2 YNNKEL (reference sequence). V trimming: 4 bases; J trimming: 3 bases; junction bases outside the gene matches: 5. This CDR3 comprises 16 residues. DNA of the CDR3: TGTGCCAGCAGCCCCGACAGGGGAAGCTATAATTCACCCCTCCACTTT. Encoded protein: CASSPDRGSYNSPLHF.

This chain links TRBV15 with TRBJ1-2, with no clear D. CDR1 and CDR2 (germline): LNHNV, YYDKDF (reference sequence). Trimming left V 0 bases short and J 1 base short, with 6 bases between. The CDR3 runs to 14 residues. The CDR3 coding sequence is TGTGCCACCAGCAGAGAGAGTTATAACTATGGCTACACCTTC. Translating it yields CATSRESYNYGYTF.

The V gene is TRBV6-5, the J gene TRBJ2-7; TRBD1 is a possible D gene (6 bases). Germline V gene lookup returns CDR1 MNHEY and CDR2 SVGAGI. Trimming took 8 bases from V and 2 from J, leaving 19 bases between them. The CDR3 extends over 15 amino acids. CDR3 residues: CASERNGQPPYEQYF. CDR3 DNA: TGTGCCAGCGAGAGGAATGGACAGCCCCCCTACGAGCAGTACTTC.

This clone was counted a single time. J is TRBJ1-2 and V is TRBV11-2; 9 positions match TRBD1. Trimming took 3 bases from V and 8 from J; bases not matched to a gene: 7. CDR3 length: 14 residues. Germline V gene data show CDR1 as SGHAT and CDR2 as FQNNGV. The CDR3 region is CASSLGNRGRGYTF. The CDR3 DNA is TGTGCCAGCAGCTTGGGGAACAGGGGGCGAGGCTACACCTTC.

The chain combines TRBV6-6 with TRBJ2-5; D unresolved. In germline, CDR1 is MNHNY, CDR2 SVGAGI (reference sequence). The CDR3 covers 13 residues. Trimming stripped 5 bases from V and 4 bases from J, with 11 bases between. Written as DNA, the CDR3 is TGTGCCAGCAGTGCGGTCCCTCCAGAGACCCAGTACTTC. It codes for CASSAVPPETQYF.

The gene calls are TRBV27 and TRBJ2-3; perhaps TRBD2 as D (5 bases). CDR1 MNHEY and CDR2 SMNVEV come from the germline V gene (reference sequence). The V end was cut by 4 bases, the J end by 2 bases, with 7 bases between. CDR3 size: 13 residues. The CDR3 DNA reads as TGTGCCAGCAGTTGGGAGAACACAGATACGCAGTATTTT. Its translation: CASSWENTDTQYF.

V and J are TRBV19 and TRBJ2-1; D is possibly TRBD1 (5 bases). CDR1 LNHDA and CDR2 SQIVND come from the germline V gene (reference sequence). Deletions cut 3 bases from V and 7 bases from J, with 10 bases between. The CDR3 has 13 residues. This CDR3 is CASSMGGANEQFF. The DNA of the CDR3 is TGTGCCAGTAGTATGGGTGGGGCAAATGAGCAGTTCTTC.